Following are 14 T cell receptor beta chains from one sample sequenced in a study of T cells in Graves' hyperthyroidism and ophthalmopathy. Amplification targeted TCR beta CDR3 regions from RNA transcripts. A first-round RT-PCR of the TCR CDR3 used the HTBI primer set. TCRdb re-called the multiplex PCR reads through MiXCR, storing one row per CDR3 protein. The sample has roughly 570,000 distinct CDR3 sequences; more than 45% are singletons. Input material: peripheral blood or thyroid tissue (not recorded which). These receptors all come from an adult woman with Graves' disease, either hyperthyroidism or ophthalmopathy (not recorded which).

Ten or more counts support this clonotype. V gene TRBV4-1 combines with J gene TRBJ1-4; D is uncertain. Trimming cost V 1 base and J 5 bases, with 11 bases left between them. The CDR3 has 15 amino acids. Germline V gene sequence: CDR1 MGHRA, CDR2 YSYEKL. The CDR3 DNA is TGCGCCAGCAGCCAAGTATCCTGGTCAAATGAAAAACTGTTTTTT. Translating gives CASSQVSWSNEKLFF.

This clonotype has just one count. This chain connects TRBV10-3 to TRBJ1-5; weak D call: TRBD1 (6 bases). This CDR3 is built from 17 residues. In germline, CDR1 is ENHRY, CDR2 SYGVKD. V dropped 3 bases and J dropped 1 base, with 16 bases sitting between them. The CDR3 protein is CAISDVRGRSSNQPQHF. CDR3 nucleotide sequence: TGTGCCATCAGTGACGTCAGGGGCCGTTCCAGCAATCAGCCCCAGCATTTT.

CDR3 residues: CASSLYGQGETQYF. DNA for the CDR3: TGTGCCAGCAGTTTATATGGACAGGGGGAGACCCAGTACTTC. J is TRBJ2-5 and V is TRBV12-3 or TRBV12-4; 9 nucleotides agree with TRBD1. This CDR3 spans 14 amino acids. V shed 2 bases and J 5 bases; nucleotides not matched to a gene: 3.

This clonotype was observed at least ten times. The CDR3 DNA sequence: TGTGCCAGCAGTCCCCTGGGGGCGGGATACTCTGGAAACACCATATATTTT. Encoded protein: CASSPLGAGYSGNTIYF. V gene TRBV12-3 or TRBV12-4 combines with J gene TRBJ1-3, with D perhaps matching TRBD1 (6 bases). V shed 5 bases and J shed 0 bases, with 17 bases lying between them. The CDR3 contains 17 residues.

V usage is TRBV7-9 and J usage is TRBJ2-5; D is unclear. This CDR3 region has 13 residues. Germline V CDR1 and CDR2: SEHNR, FQNEAQ (reference sequence). V shed 1 base and J shed 3 bases, with 6 bases lying between them. This CDR3 reads CASSLVAEETQYF. Here the CDR3 DNA reads TGTGCCAGCAGCTTAGTCGCAGAAGAGACCCAGTACTTC.

In its sample, this clonotype was seen many times. V usage is TRBV7-2 and J usage is TRBJ2-7; the D gene is possibly TRBD2 (5 bases). The length of the CDR3 is 14 residues. Trimming shortened V by 5 bases and J by 2 bases, and 13 bases separated the two germline ends. The V gene's germline CDR1 is SGHTA and CDR2 FQGNSA. The CDR3 sequence: CASSILRGTYEQYF. CDR3 DNA sequence: TGTGCCAGCAGCATTCTTCGGGGAACCTACGAGCAGTACTTC.

This clonotype was seen ten or more times. The chain couples TRBV6-6 to TRBJ1-4, with 7 bases lining up with TRBD1. Germline loops: CDR1 MNHNY, CDR2 SVGAGI (reference sequence). With 8 bases clipped from V and 8 bases from J, the junction kept 5 bases outside the gene matches. The CDR3 is 12 residues long. Written as DNA, the CDR3 is TGTGCCAGCGAAGGGGGCGAAGAAAAACTGTTTTTT. Its translation is CASEGGEEKLFF.

This clonotype was recorded a few times. The chain recombines TRBV28 with TRBJ1-1; TRBD1 aligns across 7 bases. Germline assignment: CDR1 MDHEN and CDR2 SYDVKM. The CDR3 is 16 amino acids. Germline trimming cut 6 bases from V and 3 bases from J; bases unmatched to any gene: 13. Here the CDR3 reads CASSRIQGREDTEAFF. The CDR3 coding sequence is TGTGCCAGCAGCCGTATACAGGGGCGGGAGGACACTGAAGCTTTCTTT.

This clonotype was found many times. This rearrangement joins TRBV19 to TRBJ2-5, with no clear D. V lost 4 bases, J lost 3 bases, and 6 bases lay in between. This CDR3 comprises 12 residues. The germline gives CDR1 LNHDA, CDR2 SQIVND (reference sequence). Here the CDR3 DNA reads TGTGCCAGTAGTAATTCTGAAGAGACCCAGTACTTC. Protein product: CASSNSEETQYF.

This clonotype was seen ten or more times. The rearrangement uses TRBV20-1 and TRBJ2-2, with 11 bases lining up with TRBD1. V shed 0 bases, J shed 4 bases, and the junction held 4 bases outside the gene matches. Germline V lookup: CDR1 DFQATT, CDR2 SNEGSKA (reference sequence). The CDR3 runs 16 residues. CDR3 region: CSARETGTGGTGELFF. CDR3 DNA sequence: TGCAGTGCTAGAGAAACCGGGACAGGGGGCACCGGGGAGCTGTTTTTT.

The V call is TRBV7-9, the J call TRBJ1-4; TRBD1 matches 7 bases. This CDR3 contains 14 residues. The J segment lost 7 bases and the V segment lost 5 bases, leaving 7 bases of the junction unmatched. The germline CDR1 and CDR2 sequences are SEHNR and FQNEAQ (reference sequence). The CDR3 DNA reads as TGTGCCAGCAGCCCACGGACAGGTCGTGAAAAACTGTTTTTT. Encoded protein: CASSPRTGREKLFF.

As to this clonotype: Being one base from a much bigger clone, this may be a read error. This is likely a read error, given that the CDR3 carries no conserved phenylalanine or tryptophan at its end. The chain recombines TRBV12-3 or TRBV12-4 with TRBJ1-3; no firm D call. The J call may be wrong; the DNA end is better matched by TRBJ1-1. This CDR3 is 16 amino acids long. CDR3 loop: CASTPPAGVMNTEAFS. As DNA, the CDR3 is TGTGCCAGCACCCCCCCAGCAGGAGTAATGAACACTGAAGCTTTCTCT.

The chain links TRBV9 to TRBJ1-3; maybe TRBD1 (6 bases). CDR1 and CDR2 (germline): SGDLS, YYNGEE. The CDR3 runs to 18 residues. Trimming removed 3 bases at V and 0 bases at J, with 19 bases between. CDR3 DNA: TGTGCCAGCAGCGACAGGGTTCGCGGTGGGCTCTCTGGAAACACCATATATTTT. It codes for CASSDRVRGGLSGNTIYF. Full variable domain (rest looked up from reference TRBV9 and TRBJ1-3): DSGVTQTPKHLITATGQRVTLRCSPRSGDLSVYWYQQSLDQGLQFLIQYYNGEERAKGNILERFSAQQFPDLHSELNLSSLELGDSALYFCASSDRVRGGLSGNTIYFGEGSWLTVV.

The rearrangement links TRBV11-1 to TRBJ2-2; 8 bases are shared with TRBD1. CDR3 length: 13 residues. With V trimmed by 5 bases and J by 13 bases, 9 bases remained unmatched. CDR1 is SGHAT and CDR2 is FQDESV in the germline V gene (reference sequence). This CDR3 reads CASSNSGGAGLFF. The CDR3 region has the DNA TGTGCCAGCAGCAATTCAGGGGGCGCAGGGCTGTTTTTT.